This note documents a single TCR beta chain sequence. Its specificity is not known. These data belong to a study of cytomegalovirus exposure and HLA in healthy donors. Regarding the study as a whole: Later on, a genetic analysis was performed. It linked a missense variant in DCLRE1C with V- and J-gene trimming of TCR beta. HLA restriction was apparent for most CMV-associated TCR beta chains in a later analysis. Cytomegalovirus status, reportedly, was diagnosed with high specificity and sensitivity by the classifier.

Germline V lookup: CDR1 SGHVS, CDR2 FQNEAQ. The CDR3 is made up of 14 amino acids. V dropped 2 bases and J dropped 0 bases, with 8 bases sitting between them. Each donor was healthy, and each was a bone marrow donor. This PCR relied on a set of 60 Vbeta primers and 13 Jbeta primers. Assay: immunoSEQ multiplex PCR; the TCRdb copy retains only in-frame clones and omits some. The table has about 130,000 clones, 74% seen once. This clonotype originated in a man aged 40-49 years in good health and CMV-seropositive. The sequenced sample was PBMCs. The chain is built from TRBV7-8 and TRBJ2-7; D gene ambiguous. In DNA form, the CDR3 reads TGTGCCAGCAGCTTATTTTCCAGCTCCTACGAGCAGTACTTC. The encoded protein is CASSLFSSSYEQYF. Using reference TRBV7-8 and TRBJ2-7 for the parts outside the CDR3, the full variable domain is GAGVSQSPRYKVAKRGQDVALRCDPISGHVSLFWYQQALGQGPEFLTYFQNEAQLDKSGLPSDRFFAERPEGSVSTLKIQRTQQEDSAVYLCASSLFSSSYEQYFGPGTRLTVT.